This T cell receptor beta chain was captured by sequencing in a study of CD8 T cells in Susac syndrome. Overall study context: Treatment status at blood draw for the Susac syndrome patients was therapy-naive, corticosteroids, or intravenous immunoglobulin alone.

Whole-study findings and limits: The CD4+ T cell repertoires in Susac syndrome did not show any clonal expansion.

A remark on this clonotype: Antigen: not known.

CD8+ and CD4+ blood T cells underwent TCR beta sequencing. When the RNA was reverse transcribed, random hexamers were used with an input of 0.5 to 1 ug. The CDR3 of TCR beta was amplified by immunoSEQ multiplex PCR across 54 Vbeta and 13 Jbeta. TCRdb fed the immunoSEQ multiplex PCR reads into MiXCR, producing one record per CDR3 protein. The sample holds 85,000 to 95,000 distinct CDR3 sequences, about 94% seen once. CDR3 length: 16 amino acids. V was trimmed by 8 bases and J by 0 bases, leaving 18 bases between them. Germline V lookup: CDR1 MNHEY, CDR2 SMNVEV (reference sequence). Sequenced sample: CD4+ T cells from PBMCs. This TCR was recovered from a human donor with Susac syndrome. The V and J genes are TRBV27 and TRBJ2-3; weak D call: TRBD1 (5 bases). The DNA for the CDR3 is TGTGCCAGCCAGTTGTCTGGGGCAACTAGCACAGATACGCAGTATTTT. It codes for CASQLSGATSTDTQYF.